These 8 T cell receptor beta chains were sequenced from one sample in a study of T cell responses to AZD1222 COVID-19 vaccine (dated by TCRdb to the early 2020s). The method behind the library was the immunoSEQ multiplex PCR assay. Not all clones reach the TCRdb copy of this immuneACCESS table, which keeps in-frame sequences only. Checked studies attribute under half of the gap to unresolved V genes and leave the rest unexplained. The sample records about 200,000 clones, around 94% of which are singletons. Together, the top ten hold approximately 1.5% of the sample. This specimen's time point label, interpreted: baseline before first vaccination. This material consisted of peripheral blood, taken on day 0 of AZD1222 vaccination. The source of these receptors is an adult in good health.

The V call is TRBV12-3 or TRBV12-4, the J call TRBJ1-1; no reliable D call. The CDR3 is made up of 13 amino acids. Trimming removed 5 bases at V and 1 base at J, with 8 bases between. CDR3 loop: CASSAQSNTEAFF. CDR3 in DNA: TGTGCCAGCAGTGCACAGTCGAACACTGAAGCTTTCTTT.

The rearrangement links TRBV13 to TRBJ1-2; D might be TRBD1 (6 bases). Deletions cut 1 base from V and 6 bases from J, with 18 bases between. This CDR3 has 16 amino acids. The germline V gene has CDR1 PRHDT and CDR2 FYEKMQ (reference sequence). In DNA form, the CDR3 reads TGTGCCAGCAGCTTAGATAGGGGGGGCGCTGCCCATGGCTACACCTTC. Translated, it gives CASSLDRGGAAHGYTF.

The V and J genes are TRBV19 and TRBJ1-2; D is ambiguous. The CDR3 consists of 17 residues. V dropped 1 base and J dropped 2 bases, with 17 bases sitting between them. Germline assignment: CDR1 LNHDA and CDR2 SQIVND (reference sequence). DNA of the CDR3: TGTGCCAGTAGTATAGTACTCGGTAGGCAGGTGAACTATGGCTACACCTTC. Its protein is CASSIVLGRQVNYGYTF. The complete variable domain, with remaining parts taken from reference TRBV19 and TRBJ1-2, reads DGGITQSPKYLFRKEGQNVTLSCEQNLNHDAMYWYRQDPGQGLRLIYYSQIVNDFQKGDIAEGYSVSREKKESFPLTVTSAQKNPTAFYLCASSIVLGRQVNYGYTFGSGTRLTVV.

This sequence joins TRBV5-5 and TRBJ1-3, with 7 positions matching TRBD1. The J segment lost 0 bases and the V segment lost 2 bases, leaving 5 bases of the junction unmatched. This CDR3 has 16 amino acids. Germline lookup yields CDR1 SGHKS and CDR2 YYEKEE (reference sequence). For the CDR3, the DNA is TGTGCCAGCAGCTTCGACAGGGATCGCTCTGGAAACACCATATATTTT. It translates to CASSFDRDRSGNTIYF.

This clone was recorded once. The chain joins TRBV19 to TRBJ2-5; the match to TRBD2 covers 11 bases. Trimming took 5 bases from V and 4 from J; bases not matched to a gene: 6. The CDR3 runs to 15 residues. Per the germline V gene, CDR1 is LNHDA and CDR2 is SQIVND (reference sequence). The DNA for the CDR3 is TGTGCCAGTAGTCCTCTAGCGGGGGGTCTAGAGACCCAGTACTTC. It is translated as CASSPLAGGLETQYF.

The chain couples TRBV7-9 to TRBJ2-7; D is unresolved. The V and J ends lost 5 bases and 0 bases respectively, with 14 bases between them. The germline V gene encodes CDR1 SEHNR and CDR2 FQNEAQ (reference sequence). This CDR3 has 15 amino acids. The CDR3 DNA follows: TGTGCCAGCAGCCGAGGAGCCTCAAACTCCTACGAGCAGTACTTC. Translated: CASSRGASNSYEQYF.

The rearrangement joins TRBV30 to TRBJ1-2; 9 bases map to TRBD1. After removal of 1 base from V and 8 bases from J, the junction contained 8 bases not matched to a gene. CDR1 and CDR2 (germline): GTSNPN, SVGIG (reference sequence). There are 14 residues in the CDR3. CDR3 sequence (DNA): TGTGCCTGGAGTGGCGGGACAGGGCTAGGGGGCTACACCTTC. Translated, it gives CAWSGGTGLGGYTF.

The CDR3 sequence is CASSENQGDFVTYGYTF. The CDR3 coding sequence is TGTGCCAGCAGTGAAAATCAAGGGGACTTCGTTACCTATGGCTACACCTTC. The chain recombines TRBV2 with TRBJ1-2, with D perhaps TRBD1 (5 bases). CDR1 and CDR2 (germline): SNHLY, FYNNEI. This CDR3 is built from 17 residues. V gave up 2 bases and J gave up 4 bases, with 20 bases separating them.